Below are 24 T cell receptor beta chains sequenced from a single sample in a study of blood T cell repertoires in COVID-19. Sequencing was performed with immunoSEQ multiplex PCR; in TCRdb, only in-frame clones are kept and a portion is missing. The sample lists 200,000 to 250,000 clones, roughly 84% occurring once. Sequencing was performed on PBMCs or T cells enriched from blood (not recorded which). The receptors here all came from a man between 25 and 39 years old in a cohort exposed to, infected with or recovered from COVID-19 (not recorded which).

V is TRBV7-6 and J is TRBJ2-3, with TRBD2 matching 12 bases. This CDR3 region has 17 residues. Trimming cost V 5 bases and J 3 bases; bases outside gene matches: 9. The germline gives CDR1 SGHVS, CDR2 FNYEAQ. The CDR3 sequence: CASSPGLAGGLTDTQYF. The CDR3 DNA sequence: TGTGCCAGCAGCCCAGGGCTAGCGGGAGGGTTAACAGATACGCAGTATTTT.

The chain recombines TRBV19 with TRBJ2-2; 16 bases are a match to TRBD2. From germline, CDR1 is LNHDA and CDR2 SQIVND (reference sequence). The CDR3 totals 18 residues. With V trimmed by 9 bases and J by 1 base, 8 bases remained unmatched. This CDR3 reads CASQPGLAGGGNTGELFF. CDR3 in DNA: TGTGCCAGCCAACCGGGACTAGCGGGAGGGGGGAACACCGGGGAGCTGTTTTTT.

The gene calls are TRBV11-2 and TRBJ1-4, with D tentatively TRBD1 (5 bases). This CDR3 is built from 17 residues. Deletions cut 0 bases from V and 1 base from J, with 12 bases between. The germline V gene has CDR1 SGHAT and CDR2 FQNNGV. This CDR3 reads CASSLEGFQGTNEKLFF. The CDR3 DNA is TGTGCCAGCAGCTTAGAGGGATTTCAGGGAACTAATGAAAAACTGTTTTTT.

The chain has TRBV5-6 and TRBJ2-3; possible D gene TRBD1, 5 bases. Germline lookup yields CDR1 SGHDT and CDR2 YYEEEE. CDR3 length equals 13 residues. With 1 base removed from V and 3 bases from J, the gap between germline ends came to 6 bases. The CDR3 DNA reads as TGTGCCAGCAGCTTGACAGGTACAGATACGCAGTATTTT. It specifies CASSLTGTDTQYF.

The chain joins TRBV5-4 to TRBJ1-2; 8 bases line up with TRBD1. The CDR3 contains 14 residues. Germline V CDR1 and CDR2: SGHNT, YYREEE (reference sequence). The trim removed 0 bases at V and 2 bases at J, leaving 0 bases unmatched. DNA of the CDR3: TGTGCCAGCAGCTTGGGGACAGGGAACTATGGCTACACCTTC. Protein sequence: CASSLGTGNYGYTF.

This chain connects TRBV5-5 to TRBJ2-7; D may be TRBD1 (6 bases). Between the trimmed V and J ends, which lost 5 bases and 2 bases, there was a span of 20 bases. This CDR3 has 16 amino acids. Per the germline V gene, CDR1 is SGHKS and CDR2 is YYEKEE (reference sequence). CDR3 sequence: CASSFGRGTSTYEQYF. CDR3 in DNA: TGTGCCAGCAGTTTTGGTAGGGGGACATCCACCTACGAGCAGTACTTC.

This chain connects TRBV3-1 (or the pseudogene TRBV3-2) to TRBJ1-1; no clear D gene. Germline V gene lookup returns CDR1 LGHDT and CDR2 YNNKEL (reference sequence). This CDR3 region has 15 residues. V lost 4 bases and J lost 2, with 14 bases in between. The CDR3 spells CASSLNSAGNTEAFF. In DNA form, the CDR3 reads TGTGCCAGCAGCCTGAATTCAGCAGGCAACACTGAAGCTTTCTTT.

The chain recombines TRBV5-6 with TRBJ2-7; 11 positions match TRBD2. CDR1 SGHDT and CDR2 YYEEEE come from the germline V gene. J lost 6 bases, V lost 2 bases, and 7 bases had no gene match. The CDR3 is made up of 15 amino acids. The CDR3 DNA follows: TGTGCCAGCAGCTTTCAACTAGCGGGGGCGAGCGAGCAGTACTTC. Its translation is CASSFQLAGASEQYF.

The chain has TRBV27 and TRBJ2-1, with 10 nucleotides matching TRBD1. The V and J ends lost 3 bases and 5 bases, in that order; junction bases with no gene match: 1. The CDR3 loop spans 14 amino acids. Germline-derived CDR1 and CDR2 are MNHEY and SMNVEV (reference sequence). The CDR3, as DNA: TGTGCCAGCAGTTTGGGACAGGGGAACAATGAGCAGTTCTTC. This sequence encodes CASSLGQGNNEQFF.

The rearrangement joins TRBV3-1 (or the pseudogene TRBV3-2) to TRBJ2-7; D perhaps matches TRBD2 (5 bases). Germline loops: CDR1 LGHDT, CDR2 YNNKEL (reference sequence). The CDR3 consists of 17 residues. Between the trimmed V and J ends, which lost 4 bases and 4 bases, there was a span of 23 bases. The CDR3 coding sequence is TGTGCCAGCAGCCCCTCCCTGGATTTGAGGGAGAATTACGAGCAGTACTTC. Its protein product is CASSPSLDLRENYEQYF.

The genes are TRBV10-3 and TRBJ2-1, with 12 nucleotides matching TRBD2. The CDR3 runs to 16 residues. CDR1 and CDR2 (germline): ENHRY, SYGVKD. J gave up 6 bases and V 6 bases, and 9 bases lay outside the gene matches. The CDR3 nucleotides read TGTGCCATCAGGGACCTGACTAGCGGGAGTTCCAATGAGCAGTTCTTC. Its translation: CAIRDLTSGSSNEQFF.

V is TRBV6-1 and J is TRBJ2-1, with 9 bases matching TRBD1. Germline trimming cut 3 bases from V and 3 bases from J; bases unmatched to any gene: 3. CDR3 length equals 15 residues. Germline V lookup: CDR1 MNHNS, CDR2 SASEGT. As DNA, the CDR3 is TGTGCCAGCAGTGATACAGGGGGCAGCTACAATGAGCAGTTCTTC. Its protein is CASSDTGGSYNEQFF.

V usage is TRBV5-4 and J usage is TRBJ2-1; 7 bases map to TRBD2. Germline lookup yields CDR1 SGHNT and CDR2 YYREEE (reference sequence). The CDR3 has 15 amino acids. The trim removed 7 bases at V and 0 bases at J, leaving 7 bases unmatched. CDR3 sequence (DNA): TGTGCCAGCCACCGGGCGGGGGACTCCTACAATGAGCAGTTCTTC. Its protein product is CASHRAGDSYNEQFF.

The rearrangement uses TRBV7-3 and TRBJ2-1, with 7 bases aligning to TRBD2. The CDR3 contains 15 residues. CDR1 and CDR2 (germline): SGHTA, FQGTGA. The V and J ends lost 3 bases and 4 bases, in that order; junction bases with no gene match: 6. The CDR3 DNA follows: TGTGCCAGCAGCTTGGCAGCGGGAAGGTACAATGAGCAGTTCTTC. Encoded protein: CASSLAAGRYNEQFF. Complete variable domain (other parts from reference TRBV7-3 and TRBJ2-1): GAGVSQTPSNKVTEKGKYVELRCDPISGHTALYWYRQSLGQGPEFLIYFQGTGAADDSGLPNDRFFAVRPEGSVSTLKIQRTERGDSAVYLCASSLAAGRYNEQFFGPGTRLTVL.

V is TRBV7-9 and J is TRBJ1-1, with D unresolved. Deletions cut 1 base from V and 5 bases from J, with 17 bases between. This CDR3 region has 16 residues. The germline gives CDR1 SEHNR, CDR2 FQNEAQ (reference sequence). CDR3 bases: TGTGCCAGCAGCTTAGATTTTTCCTATGACGGGACTGAAGCTTTCTTT. Its translation is CASSLDFSYDGTEAFF.

This rearrangement joins TRBV2 to TRBJ1-6; no definite D call. The CDR3 sequence is 16 residues long. CDR1 is SNHLY and CDR2 is FYNNEI in the germline V gene. Trimming shortened V by 1 base and J by 6 bases, and 13 bases separated the two germline ends. The CDR3 sequence is CASSEGWADSNSPLHF. The CDR3 DNA reads as TGTGCCAGCAGTGAAGGGTGGGCCGATTCTAATTCACCCCTCCACTTT.

This chain uses TRBV4-1 with TRBJ1-1; D not certain. The CDR3 has 18 amino acids. Deletions cut 1 base from V and 7 bases from J, with 25 bases between. Germline V CDR1 and CDR2: MGHRA, YSYEKL. The CDR3 is CASSQVLVTPPYRGEAFF. The CDR3 DNA follows: TGCGCCAGCAGCCAAGTTCTGGTCACTCCGCCCTATAGAGGTGAAGCTTTCTTT.

The chain is built from TRBV24-1 and TRBJ1-1, with no clear D. In germline, CDR1 is KGHDR, CDR2 SFDVKD. V lost 5 bases and J 5 bases, leaving 11 bases between the germline ends. There are 13 residues in the CDR3. CDR3 loop: CATSAHGGTEAFF. The CDR3 bases are TGTGCCACCAGTGCGCACGGAGGAACTGAAGCTTTCTTT.

This chain uses TRBV7-9 with TRBJ1-1; 11 nucleotides line up with TRBD1. After removal of 6 bases from V and 1 base from J, the junction contained 1 base not matched to a gene. This CDR3 has 14 residues. Germline V gene sequence: CDR1 SEHNR, CDR2 FQNEAQ (reference sequence). The CDR3 coding sequence is TGTGCCAGCAGAGGACAGGGGGCGAACACTGAAGCTTTCTTT. It codes for CASRGQGANTEAFF.

The gene calls are TRBV7-2 and TRBJ2-2; 10 bases are a match to TRBD2. Looked up from germline, CDR1 is SGHTA and CDR2 is FQGNSA. The J segment lost 6 bases and the V segment lost 2 bases, leaving 6 bases of the junction unmatched. CDR3 length: 16 residues. The chain's CDR3 is CASSLQTSGKAGELFF. The CDR3 bases are TGTGCCAGCAGCTTACAAACTAGCGGGAAGGCCGGGGAGCTGTTTTTT.

Only a few counts were recorded for this clone. The chain links TRBV29-1 to TRBJ1-2, with 7 bases matching TRBD1. With V trimmed by 7 bases and J by 4 bases, 6 bases remained unmatched. There are 12 residues in the CDR3. Germline V gene data show CDR1 as SQVTM and CDR2 as ANQGSEA. The CDR3 spells CSASQGSYGYTF. The CDR3 coding sequence is TGCAGCGCCTCACAGGGGTCCTATGGCTACACCTTC.

The V and J genes are TRBV7-6 and TRBJ2-7, with TRBD1 identical over 7 bases. Germline V gene data show CDR1 as SGHVS and CDR2 as FNYEAQ. CDR3 length equals 18 residues. The V segment lost 5 bases and the J segment 5 bases; nucleotides outside the gene matches: 21. The CDR3 sequence: CASSHPVASGTVKNEQYF. CDR3 DNA: TGTGCCAGCAGCCACCCCGTAGCCAGTGGGACAGTGAAAAACGAGCAGTACTTC. Full variable domain (rest looked up from reference TRBV7-6 and TRBJ2-7): GAGVSQSPRYKVTKRGQDVALRCDPISGHVSLYWYRQALGQGPEFLTYFNYEAQQDKSGLPNDRFSAERPEGSISTLTIQRTEQRDSAMYRCASSHPVASGTVKNEQYFGPGTRLTVT.

The CDR3 protein is CASTDLGLAGVGEQFF. The CDR3 DNA reads as TGTGCCAGTACCGACCTGGGACTAGCGGGAGTGGGTGAGCAGTTCTTC. This chain connects TRBV19 to TRBJ2-1; TRBD2 matches at 14 bases. Germline CDR1 reads LNHDA; CDR2 reads SQIVND (reference sequence). Trimming at V came to 7 bases and at J to 9 bases, leaving 11 bases not matched to a gene. The CDR3 contains 16 residues.

The chain recombines TRBV7-8 with TRBJ1-5; D remains ambiguous. Germline CDR1 reads SGHVS; CDR2 reads FQNEAQ. This CDR3 contains 15 residues. V was trimmed by 1 base and J by 2 bases, leaving 9 bases between them. The CDR3 protein is CASSLVEGRNQPQHF. Written as DNA, the CDR3 is TGTGCCAGCAGCTTAGTAGAGGGTCGCAATCAGCCCCAGCATTTT.